The 28 T cell receptor beta chains reported below all come from one sample, sequenced in a study of control samples from healthy donors and cancer patients. Profiled with immunoSEQ multiplex PCR; TCRdb holds only in-frame clones, not every one. The sample lists tens of thousands of clones, approximately 88% occurring once. The sample taken for sequencing was blood. These receptor sequences come from a woman in her sixties or seventies in good health.

The sample holds one count of this clone. This rearrangement joins TRBV7-2 to TRBJ2-1, with unresolved D. CDR1 SGHTA and CDR2 FQGNSA come from the germline V gene. Between the trimmed V and J ends, which lost 0 bases and 10 bases, there was a span of 7 bases. This CDR3 region has 12 residues. Here the CDR3 reads CASSLAAREQFF. CDR3 coding DNA: TGTGCCAGCAGCTTAGCAGCCCGCGAGCAGTTCTTC.

The rearrangement links TRBV2 to TRBJ1-6; D call uncertain. CDR3 length equals 14 residues. Germline assignment: CDR1 SNHLY and CDR2 FYNNEI. Trimming removed 7 bases from V and 10 bases from J, with 17 bases in between. The CDR3 bases are TGTGCCAGCAAGGTCGCGAAGGGCGTCTCACCCCTCCACTTT. Translated, it gives CASKVAKGVSPLHF.

The chain couples TRBV5-4 to TRBJ2-5; possible D gene TRBD1, 6 bases. Trimming pared 5 bases from V and 2 bases from J, leaving 19 bases between. Germline V gene data show CDR1 as SGHNT and CDR2 as YYREEE (reference sequence). This CDR3 is built from 16 residues. CDR3 residues: CASSWDKTTSQETQYF. In nucleotides, the CDR3 is TGTGCCAGCAGTTGGGACAAAACTACCTCACAAGAGACCCAGTACTTC.

This clone was observed a handful of times. This chain uses TRBV10-3 with TRBJ1-1; D is perhaps TRBD1 (5 bases). The CDR3 spans 13 residues. Germline V lookup: CDR1 ENHRY, CDR2 SYGVKD. V shed 11 bases and J shed 2 bases, with 15 bases lying between them. This CDR3 reads CAAQGGSNTEAFF. DNA for the CDR3: TGTGCCGCCCAGGGTGGGTCAAACACTGAAGCTTTCTTT.

The chain couples TRBV7-3 to TRBJ2-1, with D possibly TRBD2 on 5 matching bases. Germline V gene sequence: CDR1 SGHTA, CDR2 FQGTGA. V was clipped by 4 bases and J by 3 bases, with 19 bases between them. This CDR3 contains 17 residues. The CDR3, as DNA: TGTGCCAGCAGCTCCCCGACCTCTGGCGGAGGCTACAATGAGCAGTTCTTC. Encoded protein: CASSSPTSGGGYNEQFF.

This chain connects TRBV29-1 to TRBJ2-2; D might be TRBD1 or TRBD2, each matching 7 bases. This CDR3 region has 14 residues. V dropped 1 base and J dropped 4 bases, with 10 bases sitting between them. Germline V gene data show CDR1 as SQVTM and CDR2 as ANQGSEA. The CDR3 is CSVEAGGGTGELFF. CDR3 nucleotide sequence: TGCAGCGTTGAAGCAGGGGGGGGCACCGGGGAGCTGTTTTTT.

This clone was picked up one time. The chain couples TRBV7-2 to TRBJ1-6; D is uncertain. Germline V lookup: CDR1 SGHTA, CDR2 FQGNSA. V dropped 5 bases and J dropped 9 bases, with 8 bases sitting between them. The length of the CDR3 is 12 residues. The CDR3 region is CASSERGSPLHF. The DNA for the CDR3 is TGTGCCAGCAGCGAACGTGGTTCACCCCTCCACTTT. Full variable domain (remainder filled in from reference TRBV7-2 and TRBJ1-6): GAGVSQSPSNKVTEKGKDVELRCDPISGHTALYWYRQSLGQGLEFLIYFQGNSAPDKSGLPSDRFSAERTGGSVSTLTIQRTQQEDSAVYLCASSERGSPLHFGNGTRLTVT.

The rearrangement links TRBV7-9 to TRBJ2-2; D remains ambiguous. Trimming removed 5 bases from V and 1 base from J, with 8 bases in between. The CDR3 consists of 14 residues. Germline assignment: CDR1 SEHNR and CDR2 FQNEAQ (reference sequence). CDR3 amino acids: CASSQWRNTGELFF. The DNA for the CDR3 is TGTGCCAGCAGCCAGTGGAGGAACACCGGGGAGCTGTTTTTT.

V gene TRBV5-1 combines with J gene TRBJ2-3; 8 nucleotides agree with TRBD1. The V gene end was trimmed by 3 bases and the J gene end by 4 bases; junction bases not matched to a gene: 7. CDR1 is SGHRS and CDR2 is YFSETQ in the germline V gene. The CDR3 contains 15 residues. The CDR3 protein is CASSWPGGPADTQYF. CDR3 in DNA: TGCGCCAGCAGCTGGCCAGGGGGCCCCGCAGATACGCAGTATTTT.

This chain links TRBV9 with TRBJ2-7, with D perhaps matching TRBD1 or TRBD2 (6 bases each). Trimming took 0 bases from V and 5 from J, leaving 12 bases between them. In germline, CDR1 is SGDLS, CDR2 YYNGEE. This CDR3 contains 14 residues. The CDR3 reads CASSVVGGEDEQYF. CDR3 bases: TGTGCCAGCAGCGTAGTCGGGGGCGAGGACGAGCAGTACTTC.

This chain joins TRBV10-1 and TRBJ2-3; 10 nucleotides agree with TRBD2. The CDR3 consists of 18 residues. The junction had 11 bases not matched to a gene; V was cut back by 3 bases and J by 2 bases. Germline V gives CDR1 WNHNN, CDR2 SYGVQD (reference sequence). The CDR3: CASSDRIGSGGITDTQYF. In DNA, the CDR3 is TGCGCCAGCAGTGATCGCATCGGTAGCGGGGGGATCACAGATACGCAGTATTTT.

The genes are TRBV9 and TRBJ1-1; D is uncertain. V shed 2 bases and J shed 4 bases, with 9 bases lying between them. Germline V gene lookup returns CDR1 SGDLS and CDR2 YYNGEE. The CDR3 contains 13 residues. CDR3 region: CASSVGSGTEAFF. In DNA form, the CDR3 reads TGTGCCAGCAGCGTGGGTTCTGGCACTGAAGCTTTCTTT. Based on the CDR3 plus reference TRBV9 and TRBJ1-1, the full variable domain is DSGVTQTPKHLITATGQRVTLRCSPRSGDLSVYWYQQSLDQGLQFLIQYYNGEERAKGNILERFSAQQFPDLHSELNLSSLELGDSALYFCASSVGSGTEAFFGQGTRLTVV.

This chain connects TRBV2 to TRBJ2-3; no clear D. This CDR3 has 11 amino acids. Trimming pared 6 bases from V and 4 bases from J, leaving 5 bases between. Germline loops: CDR1 SNHLY, CDR2 FYNNEI. DNA of the CDR3: TGTGCCAGCAGAATTGCAGATACGCAGTATTTT. This codes for CASRIADTQYF.

The chain has TRBV12-5 and TRBJ1-1; D gene unclear. From germline, CDR1 is LGHNT and CDR2 FRNRAP. The CDR3 spans 14 residues. V lost 3 bases, J lost 0 bases, and 8 bases lay in between. CDR3 sequence: CASGFGVVNTEAFF. CDR3 nucleotides: TGTGCTAGTGGTTTTGGGGTAGTGAACACTGAAGCTTTCTTT.

The V gene is TRBV24-1, the J gene TRBJ2-1; 10 bases agree with TRBD2. The CDR3 runs to 16 residues. CDR1 is KGHDR and CDR2 is SFDVKD in the germline V gene. Trimming at V came to 2 bases and at J to 4 bases, leaving 4 bases not matched to a gene. CDR3 sequence (DNA): TGTGCCACCAGTGATTCCCCTAGCGGGAGATACAATGAGCAGTTCTTC. Amino acid sequence: CATSDSPSGRYNEQFF.

In this sample, this clone turned up a few times. The CDR3 spells CASSVTPLRGKGNEQFF. The CDR3 DNA reads as TGTGCCAGCAGCGTAACCCCATTGCGGGGGAAAGGCAATGAGCAGTTCTTC. This chain uses TRBV9 with TRBJ2-1; 7 nucleotides agree with TRBD2. The CDR3 is 17 residues long. Germline V gene lookup returns CDR1 SGDLS and CDR2 YYNGEE. J lost 6 bases, V lost 1 base, and 13 bases had no gene match.

This chain uses TRBV29-1 with TRBJ2-2; D might be TRBD2 (5 bases). The CDR3 is 12 amino acids. Trimming took off 4 bases at V and 6 bases at J, with 9 bases between the two ends. Germline V gives CDR1 SQVTM, CDR2 ANQGSEA. The CDR3 coding sequence is TGCAGCGTTGTCGAGGGCTCCGGGGAGCTGTTTTTT. Translating gives CSVVEGSGELFF.

The rearrangement links TRBV4-2 to TRBJ2-1; TRBD1 agrees at 8 bases. V was clipped by 1 base and J by 8 bases; unmatched bases: 7. The germline V gene encodes CDR1 LGHNA and CDR2 YNFKEQ. The CDR3 runs to 15 residues. The CDR3 reads CASSQGRQGFDEQFF. For the CDR3, the DNA is TGTGCCAGCAGCCAAGGCCGACAGGGGTTTGATGAGCAGTTCTTC.

The V and J genes are TRBV6-5 and TRBJ2-5; weak D call: TRBD2 (5 bases). The CDR3 spans 13 residues. Germline lookup yields CDR1 MNHEY and CDR2 SVGAGI. V lost 6 bases, J lost 0 bases, and 8 bases lay in between. The CDR3 nucleotides read TGTGCCAGCAGGCGGGTAAACCAAGAGACCCAGTACTTC. It yields the protein CASRRVNQETQYF.

The chain couples TRBV28 to TRBJ2-4, with a weak D call TRBD2 (6 bases). The CDR3 contains 15 residues. Per the germline V gene, CDR1 is MDHEN and CDR2 is SYDVKM. Trimming shortened V by 5 bases and J by 3 bases, and 14 bases separated the two germline ends. The CDR3 sequence is CASSGRRGGKNIQYF. The CDR3 DNA follows: TGTGCCAGCAGTGGGCGAAGGGGAGGCAAAAACATTCAGTACTTC.

The chain carries TRBV7-9 and TRBJ1-4; D gene ambiguous. V lost 5 bases and J 5 bases, leaving 18 bases between the germline ends. CDR1 and CDR2 from the germline V gene are SEHNR and FQNEAQ (reference sequence). The length of the CDR3 is 16 residues. In DNA form, the CDR3 reads TGTGCCAGCAGCAAGAATCTGGGTTTATCGAATGAAAAACTGTTTTTT. As protein: CASSKNLGLSNEKLFF.

The V call is TRBV5-4, the J call TRBJ2-5; D is ambiguous. CDR3 length equals 14 residues. Per the germline V gene, CDR1 is SGHNT and CDR2 is YYREEE (reference sequence). With 4 bases removed from V and 0 bases from J, the gap between germline ends came to 10 bases. The chain's CDR3 is CASSMTLDQETQYF. CDR3 nucleotide sequence: TGTGCCAGCAGCATGACGCTAGACCAAGAGACCCAGTACTTC.

The J gene is TRBJ2-3, the V gene TRBV7-2; D call uncertain. This CDR3 comprises 15 residues. The germline V and J ends were trimmed by 1 base and 5 bases, with 13 bases remaining between them. CDR1 is SGHTA and CDR2 is FQGNSA in the germline V gene. The CDR3 sequence is CASSLGGSLGDTQYF. The CDR3 nucleotides read TGTGCCAGCAGCTTAGGCGGCTCCCTGGGAGATACGCAGTATTTT.

The V and J genes are TRBV18 and TRBJ1-5; D is unresolved. CDR1 is KGHSH, CDR2 LQKENI, per germline. The CDR3 runs to 13 residues. Trimming pared 6 bases from V and 1 base from J, leaving 7 bases between. The CDR3 DNA reads TGTGCCAGCTCCGGCGGAAGCAATCAGCCCCAGCATTTT. This encodes CASSGGSNQPQHF.

The V gene is TRBV27, the J gene TRBJ2-1, with D possibly being TRBD2 (5 bases). This CDR3 region has 12 residues. From germline, CDR1 is MNHEY and CDR2 SMNVEV (reference sequence). Trimming removed 6 bases at V and 7 bases at J, with 10 bases between. CDR3 coding DNA: TGTGCCAGCAGCCGTTCGGGGAATGAGCAGTTCTTC. This gives the protein CASSRSGNEQFF.

This clone is a singleton in its sample. V is TRBV19 and J is TRBJ2-1; 10 bases line up with TRBD1. The CDR3 spans 16 residues. The germline V gene has CDR1 LNHDA and CDR2 SQIVND (reference sequence). The J segment lost 10 bases and the V segment lost 5 bases, leaving 14 bases of the junction unmatched. The CDR3 sequence is CASSRAPGQGLYEQFF. The CDR3 nucleotides are TGTGCCAGTAGTCGAGCGCCGGGACAGGGGCTTTACGAGCAGTTCTTC.

The CDR3 nucleotides are TGTGCCAGCTCACCATTATCTTCCCGGGTGGGTGAGCAGTTCTTC. Amino acids: CASSPLSSRVGEQFF. V gene TRBV18 combines with J gene TRBJ2-1; D gene ambiguous. The germline gives CDR1 KGHSH, CDR2 LQKENI. Trimming left V 2 bases short and J 9 bases short, with 17 bases between. This CDR3 spans 15 amino acids.

The chain uses TRBV3-1 (or the pseudogene TRBV3-2) and TRBJ2-1, with D hard to call. The CDR3 consists of 15 residues. Germline V gives CDR1 LGHDT, CDR2 YNNKEL (reference sequence). The V end lost 1 base, the J end lost 5 bases, and 12 bases lay between the germline ends. CDR3 region: CASSQGYGVNNEQFF. DNA of the CDR3: TGTGCCAGCAGCCAAGGCTATGGGGTTAACAATGAGCAGTTCTTC.